Listed here are 15 T cell receptor beta chains from one sample, sequenced in a study of OX40 agonist ivuxolimab in advanced cancers. The assay was immunoSEQ multiplex PCR, and TCRdb's table has in-frame clones only and misses some. The sample lists 65,000 to 95,000 clones, approximately 86% occurring once. The material sequenced was CD4+ or CD8+ T cells sorted from blood, taken in a trial of the OX40 agonist ivuxolimab. The source of these receptors is an adult with an advanced solid tumor such as melanoma, head and neck, liver or kidney cancer.

Points on this clone: Germline is not matched at one junction end, which may reflect a read error. CDR3 region: CASSSESREQHF. CDR3 in DNA: TGTGCCAGCTCATCCGAAAGCCGGGAACAACACTTC. The chain has TRBV18 and TRBJ2-7, with D perhaps matching TRBD2 (5 bases). This CDR3 is 12 amino acids long. The germline V gene has CDR1 KGHSH and CDR2 LQKENI.

In its sample, this clone was seen once. The V and J genes are TRBV28 and TRBJ2-7, with unresolved D. Germline CDR1 and CDR2: MDHEN and SYDVKM. Trimming removed 7 bases at V and 2 bases at J, with 6 bases between. CDR3 length equals 11 residues. The CDR3 reads CASTTAYEQYF. CDR3 DNA sequence: TGTGCCAGCACGACCGCCTACGAGCAGTACTTC.

The gene calls are TRBV6-5 and TRBJ1-5; possible D gene TRBD1, 6 bases. Germline V gene sequence: CDR1 MNHEY, CDR2 SVGAGI. The CDR3 contains 14 residues. Trimming took 6 bases from V and 5 from J, leaving 14 bases between them. The CDR3 DNA reads as TGTGCCAGCAGCTCGAGGGGGGGGGATCAGCCCCAGCATTTT. It yields the protein CASSSRGGDQPQHF.

The chain links TRBV5-8 to TRBJ1-1; D may be TRBD1 (6 bases). The CDR3 is 15 residues long. Germline V gives CDR1 SGHTS, CDR2 YDEGEE. The V end lost 4 bases, the J end lost 2 bases, and 15 bases lay between the germline ends. CDR3 sequence: CASSGGPVLNTEAFF. Written as DNA, the CDR3 is TGTGCCAGCAGCGGGGGGCCGGTTTTAAACACTGAAGCTTTCTTT.

This clone was observed a single time. CDR3 coding DNA: TGTGCCTGGAGTTTGGCGGGGTGGGAGCCCCAGCATTTT. Translating gives CAWSLAGWEPQHF. The chain employs TRBV30 and TRBJ1-5; no firm D call. Trimming cost V 2 bases and J 8 bases, with 13 bases left between them. The germline gives CDR1 GTSNPN, CDR2 SVGIG (reference sequence). The CDR3 is 13 residues long.

The V call is TRBV11-3, the J call TRBJ2-2; D is unclear. V shed 5 bases and J shed 7 bases, with 11 bases lying between them. The CDR3 length is 13 residues. Germline values: CDR1 SGHNT, CDR2 YENEEA. Here the CDR3 reads CASSHNLGGELFF. The CDR3 DNA reads as TGTGCCAGCAGCCACAACCTCGGCGGGGAGCTGTTTTTT.

The V and J genes are TRBV11-2 and TRBJ2-5; D is uncertain. Trimming took 5 bases from V and 1 from J, leaving 14 bases between them. Germline assignment: CDR1 SGHAT and CDR2 FQNNGV. This CDR3 is built from 15 residues. The CDR3 sequence is CASSLLVGSQETQYF. Written as DNA, the CDR3 is TGTGCCAGCAGCCTCCTTGTCGGCTCCCAAGAGACCCAGTACTTC.

The V call is TRBV19, the J call TRBJ2-2, with 7 bases fitting TRBD1. The CDR3 has 15 amino acids. CDR1 and CDR2 (germline): LNHDA, SQIVND (reference sequence). The V segment lost 6 bases and the J segment 1 base; nucleotides outside the gene matches: 5. CDR3 in amino acids: CASRQGRVNTGELFF. CDR3 sequence (DNA): TGTGCCAGTAGACAGGGGCGGGTGAACACCGGGGAGCTGTTTTTT.

V is TRBV7-9 and J is TRBJ1-1; the match to TRBD1 covers 7 bases. The germline V gene encodes CDR1 SEHNR and CDR2 FQNEAQ (reference sequence). V shed 5 bases, J shed 7 bases, and the junction held 7 bases outside the gene matches. The CDR3 runs to 13 residues. CDR3 coding DNA: TGTGCCAGCAGCCCAAGGGGGCTGGGTGAAGCTTTCTTT. It is translated as CASSPRGLGEAFF.

CDR3 sequence reads: CASSLLAGNNEQFF. The CDR3 DNA is TGTGCCAGCAGCCTTCTAGCGGGCAACAATGAGCAGTTCTTC. The V call is TRBV9, the J call TRBJ2-1; 8 nucleotides match TRBD2. Germline V gives CDR1 SGDLS, CDR2 YYNGEE. V gave up 4 bases and J gave up 5 bases; unmatched junction bases: 5. The CDR3 totals 14 residues.

The V gene is TRBV29-1, the J gene TRBJ2-1; 7 bases fit TRBD2. Unmatched junction bases numbered 15, after V lost 4 bases and J lost 9 bases. There are 15 residues in the CDR3. Germline V gene sequence: CDR1 SQVTM, CDR2 ANQGSEA. The CDR3 is CSVGRTLAEISEQFF. CDR3 bases: TGCAGCGTTGGCCGTACGCTAGCGGAAATAAGTGAGCAGTTCTTC.

About this clone: The sample contains more than one DNA sequence encoding this CDR3. This chain links TRBV19 with TRBJ2-7; D unresolved. This CDR3 has 13 amino acids. Germline lookup yields CDR1 LNHDA and CDR2 SQIVND (reference sequence). V was cut by 3 bases and J by 2 bases, with 8 bases left in between. CDR3 sequence: CASSIGRAYEQYF. The CDR3 bases are TGTGCCAGTAGTATCGGCCGAGCCTACGAGCAGTACTTC.

The CDR3 is CSVSPGLAQYEQYF. The CDR3 DNA is TGCAGCGTATCCCCGGGACTAGCCCAATACGAGCAGTACTTC. The chain joins TRBV29-1 to TRBJ2-7; 9 bases match TRBD2. After removal of 6 bases from V and 4 bases from J, the junction contained 10 bases not matched to a gene. Germline V gives CDR1 SQVTM, CDR2 ANQGSEA. The CDR3 consists of 14 residues.

The table lists this clone with a few counts. The V call is TRBV7-9, the J call TRBJ2-5; TRBD2 matches 7 bases. The germline gives CDR1 SEHNR, CDR2 FQNEAQ (reference sequence). This CDR3 comprises 16 residues. J lost 1 base, V lost 5 bases, and 10 bases had no gene match. CDR3 protein: CASSQRDWRGQETQYF. The CDR3 region has the DNA TGTGCCAGCAGCCAGCGGGACTGGAGGGGCCAAGAGACCCAGTACTTC. Full variable domain (missing parts from reference TRBV7-9 and TRBJ2-5): DTGVSQNPRHKITKRGQNVTFRCDPISEHNRLYWYRQTLGQGPEFLTYFQNEAQLEKSRLLSDRFSAERPKGSFSTLEIQRTEQGDSAMYLCASSQRDWRGQETQYFGPGTRLLVL.

This chain uses TRBV27 with TRBJ2-3; D call uncertain. V lost 5 bases to trimming and J lost 1 base, with 7 bases between them. The CDR3 spans 13 residues. The germline gives CDR1 MNHEY, CDR2 SMNVEV (reference sequence). For the CDR3, the DNA is TGTGCCAGCAGTGGGCACCGCACAGATACGCAGTATTTT. Encoded protein: CASSGHRTDTQYF.